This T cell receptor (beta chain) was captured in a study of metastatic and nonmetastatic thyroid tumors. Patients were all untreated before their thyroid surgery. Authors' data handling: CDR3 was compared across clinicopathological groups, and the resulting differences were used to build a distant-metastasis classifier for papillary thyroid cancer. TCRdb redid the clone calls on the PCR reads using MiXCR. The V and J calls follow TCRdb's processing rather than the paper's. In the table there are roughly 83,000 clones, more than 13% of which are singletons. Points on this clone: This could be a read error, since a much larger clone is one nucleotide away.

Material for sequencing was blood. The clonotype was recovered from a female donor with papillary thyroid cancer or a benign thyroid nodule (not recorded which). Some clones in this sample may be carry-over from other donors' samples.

DNA for the CDR3: TGTGCCAGCAGCCCGAAGGATCGCTCTGGGTCCAACGTCCTGACTTTC. Translated, it gives CASSPKDRSGSNVLTF. This chain joins TRBV11-2 and TRBJ2-6; D gene ambiguous. Germline V gene sequence: CDR1 SGHAT, CDR2 FQNNGV. The CDR3 extends over 16 amino acids.